The rows below give T cell receptor beta chains drawn from one sample of a study of blood T cell repertoires in COVID-19. Some clones are missing from TCRdb's copy, which holds only in-frame ones; the method was immunoSEQ multiplex PCR. This sample has roughly 200,000 clones, with 84% found just once. Sequencing input: peripheral blood. The origin of the receptors is a woman aged 70-85 years with active or convalescent COVID-19. Each CDR3 is given with its conserved first and last residue. A D gene is named only where the DNA matches it firmly. For some rows the clone size is stated as once, few or many, or as a class when expanded; others skip it.

J: TRBJ2-2; V: TRBV11-3; length: 15; D: TRBD2; size: NA; CDR3: CASSLGTSGTGELFF; DNA: TGTGCCAGCAGCTTAGGGACTAGCGGAACCGGGGAGCTGTTTTTT
J: TRBJ2-3; V: TRBV29-1; length: 12; D: NA; size: NA; CDR3: CSVQDSSDTQYF; DNA: TGCAGCGTTCAGGACAGCTCAGATACGCAGTATTTT
J: TRBJ2-7; V: TRBV7-8; length: 16; D: TRBD2; size: NA; CDR3: CASSYFTSGDSYEQYF; DNA: TGTGCCAGCAGCTACTTTACTAGCGGAGACTCCTACGAGCAGTACTTC
J: TRBJ1-3; V: TRBV29-1; length: 12; D: NA; size: NA; CDR3: CSVRDTGNTIYF; DNA: TGCAGCGTCAGGGACACTGGAAACACCATATATTTT
J: TRBJ2-1; V: TRBV11-2; length: 14; D: TRBD2; size: NA; CDR3: CASTWTSGSGEQFF; DNA: TGTGCCAGCACCTGGACTAGCGGGAGTGGTGAGCAGTTCTTC
J: TRBJ2-3; V: TRBV19; length: 15; D: TRBD2; size: NA; CDR3: CASRPTSANTDTQYF; DNA: TGTGCCAGTAGACCGACTAGCGCAAACACAGATACGCAGTATTTT
J: TRBJ2-6; V: TRBV28; length: 17; D: TRBD1; size: once; CDR3: CASNYRQGVTGANVLTF; DNA: TGTGCCAGCAATTATAGACAGGGGGTTACTGGGGCCAACGTCCTGACTTTC
J: TRBJ2-2; V: TRBV4-1; length: 16; D: TRBD2; size: NA; CDR3: CASSQEGLGNTGELFF; DNA: TGCGCCAGCAGCCAGGAGGGACTAGGGAACACCGGGGAGCTGTTTTTT
J: TRBJ1-4; V: TRBV15; length: 15; D: NA; size: NA; CDR3: CATSRDLGGDEKLFF; DNA: TGTGCCACCAGCAGAGATCTCGGAGGGGATGAAAAACTGTTTTTT
J: TRBJ1-4; V: TRBV18; length: 15; D: NA; size: NA; CDR3: CASSDQAGVPEKLFF; DNA: TGTGCCAGCTCAGACCAAGCGGGGGTCCCTGAAAAACTGTTTTTT
J: TRBJ2-3; V: TRBV24-1; length: 17; D: TRBD1; size: few; CDR3: CATSAGQGARGTDTQYF; DNA: TGTGCCACCAGTGCCGGACAGGGGGCGCGGGGCACAGATACGCAGTATTTT
J: TRBJ2-1; V: TRBV10-3; length: 16; D: TRBD1; size: NA; CDR3: CAIRSQGAMGGNEQFF; DNA: TGTGCCATCAGATCACAGGGGGCGATGGGTGGGAATGAGCAGTTCTTC
J: TRBJ2-7; V: TRBV2; length: 14; D: NA; size: NA; CDR3: CASSATGGSYEQYF; DNA: TGTGCCAGCAGTGCCACAGGCGGTTCCTACGAGCAGTACTTC
J: TRBJ2-7; V: TRBV2; length: 15; D: TRBD1; size: NA; CDR3: CASSPPRDRGYEQYF; DNA: TGTGCCAGCAGCCCTCCCCGGGACAGGGGGTACGAGCAGTACTTC
J: TRBJ2-4; V: TRBV2; length: 18; D: NA; size: NA; CDR3: CASRDPALQVGPKNIQYF; DNA: TGTGCCAGCAGAGATCCGGCCCTACAGGTTGGGCCCAAAAACATTCAGTACTTC
J: TRBJ1-1; V: TRBV27; length: 14; D: TRBD1; size: NA; CDR3: CASSSYRGPTEAFF; DNA: TGTGCCAGCAGTTCGTACAGGGGGCCCACTGAAGCTTTCTTT
J: TRBJ1-5; V: TRBV19; length: 16; D: NA; size: NA; CDR3: CASSPTFAGLDQPQHF; DNA: TGTGCCAGTAGTCCGACCTTTGCAGGGTTGGATCAGCCCCAGCATTTT
J: TRBJ1-1; V: TRBV5-1; length: 15; D: TRBD1; size: NA; CDR3: CASSPQTGGRPEAFF; DNA: TGCGCCAGCAGCCCCCAGACAGGGGGACGGCCTGAAGCTTTCTTT
J: TRBJ2-7; V: TRBV27; length: 15; D: TRBD1; size: NA; CDR3: CASRAYGQGAWEQYF; DNA: TGTGCCAGCAGAGCTTATGGACAGGGGGCGTGGGAGCAGTACTTC
J: TRBJ2-6; V: TRBV13; length: 18; D: NA; size: NA; CDR3: CASSLGQPPTSGANVLTF; DNA: TGTGCCAGCAGCTTAGGACAGCCCCCAACCTCTGGGGCCAACGTCCTGACTTTC
J: TRBJ1-2; V: TRBV7-8; length: 17; D: NA; size: NA; CDR3: CASSLRPVDSSNYGYTF; DNA: TGTGCCAGCAGCCTAAGACCCGTAGACAGCTCTAACTATGGCTACACCTTC
J: TRBJ2-3; V: TRBV7-9; length: 15; D: NA; size: NA; CDR3: CASSTTDSLGYTQYF; DNA: TGTGCCAGCAGCACGACAGATAGCCTAGGGTATACGCAGTATTTT
J: TRBJ2-3; V: TRBV6-5; length: 13; D: NA; size: NA; CDR3: CASSFRSTDTQYF; DNA: TGTGCCAGCAGTTTTCGTAGCACAGATACGCAGTATTTT
J: TRBJ1-5; V: TRBV2; length: 12; D: TRBD1; size: NA; CDR3: CASSLTGRPQHF; DNA: TGTGCCAGCAGCCTGACAGGGAGGCCCCAGCATTTT
J: TRBJ1-1; V: TRBV19; length: 15; D: NA; size: NA; CDR3: CASSTTPAGRTEAFF; DNA: TGTGCCAGTAGTACTACTCCGGCGGGGCGTACTGAAGCTTTCTTT
J: TRBJ2-3; V: TRBV4-2; length: 17; D: NA; size: NA; CDR3: CASSQVTSPDFTDTQYF; DNA: TGTGCCAGCAGCCAAGTGACTAGTCCCGATTTCACAGATACGCAGTATTTT
J: TRBJ1-2; V: TRBV9; length: 16; D: TRBD1; size: NA; CDR3: CASSPSWRDRGYGYTF; DNA: TGTGCCAGCAGCCCCTCTTGGCGGGACAGGGGCTATGGCTACACCTTC
J: TRBJ1-5; V: TRBV15; length: 15; D: TRBD1; size: NA; CDR3: CATSRVTGGNQPQHF; DNA: TGTGCCACCAGCAGAGTCACAGGGGGCAATCAGCCCCAGCATTTT
J: TRBJ2-1; V: TRBV9; length: 15; D: NA; size: NA; CDR3: CASSVGGSGNNEQFF; DNA: TGTGCCAGCAGCGTCGGTGGGAGTGGGAACAATGAGCAGTTCTTC
J: TRBJ1-3; V: TRBV28; length: 13; D: NA; size: many; CDR3: CASSFGGGNTIYF; DNA: TGTGCCAGCAGCTTCGGCGGTGGAAACACCATATATTTT
J: TRBJ1-2; V: TRBV1; length: 15; D: NA; size: many; CDR3: CTSSHLTGARHGYTF; DNA: TGCACCAGCAGCCATCTTACAGGGGCCCGACATGGCTACACCTTC
J: TRBJ1-1; V: TRBV7-3; length: 15; D: TRBD1; size: many; CDR3: CASSQDRGKNTEAFF; DNA: TGTGCCAGCAGCCAAGACAGGGGCAAGAACACTGAAGCTTTCTTT
J: TRBJ2-5; V: TRBV30; length: 15; D: NA; size: NA; CDR3: CAYGGGRVVGETQYF; DNA: TGTGCTTACGGGGGCGGGAGAGTTGTGGGGGAGACCCAGTACTTC
J: TRBJ2-7; V: TRBV27; length: 11; D: NA; size: NA; CDR3: CASSITYEQYF; DNA: TGTGCCAGCAGTATAACCTACGAGCAGTACTTC
J: TRBJ2-7; V: TRBV7-9; length: 14; D: TRBD1; size: NA; CDR3: CASSRDRAPYEQYF; DNA: TGTGCCAGCAGCCGGGACAGGGCACCCTACGAGCAGTACTTC
J: TRBJ1-1; V: TRBV7-6; length: 14; D: NA; size: NA; CDR3: CASSPQQGNTEAFF; DNA: TGTGCCAGCAGCCCGCAGCAGGGGAACACTGAAGCTTTCTTT
J: TRBJ2-7; V: TRBV5-6; length: 14; D: NA; size: few; CDR3: CASSRGWLGYEQYF; DNA: TGTGCCAGCAGCCGGGGGTGGTTAGGCTACGAGCAGTACTTC
J: TRBJ2-7; V: TRBV28; length: 11; D: TRBD2; size: once; CDR3: CIVAGVYEQYF; DNA: TGTATTGTGGCGGGAGTGTACGAGCAGTACTTC
J: TRBJ1-2; V: TRBV6-5; length: 15; D: NA; size: NA; CDR3: CASSYSASLNYGYTF; DNA: TGTGCCAGCAGTTACTCTGCTAGCCTAAACTATGGCTACACCTTC
J: TRBJ2-7; V: TRBV11-2; length: 13; D: NA; size: NA; CDR3: CASTLRRKYEQYF; DNA: TGTGCCAGCACCCTGAGGCGGAAGTACGAGCAGTACTTC
J: TRBJ2-2; V: TRBV5-1; length: 14; D: NA; size: NA; CDR3: CASSLDQGSGELFF; DNA: TGCGCCAGCAGCTTGGACCAGGGTTCCGGGGAGCTGTTTTTT
J: TRBJ2-7; V: TRBV25-1; length: 15; D: NA; size: NA; CDR3: CASSGQLPGHYEQYF; DNA: TGTGCCAGCAGTGGCCAACTACCGGGACACTACGAGCAGTACTTC
J: TRBJ1-6; V: TRBV5-1; length: 15; D: TRBD1; size: few; CDR3: CASSLKGQGDSPLHF; DNA: TGCGCCAGCAGCTTGAAAGGACAGGGCGATTCACCCCTCCACTTT
J: TRBJ2-5; V: TRBV4-1; length: 16; D: TRBD2; size: NA; CDR3: CASSQEETSGMKTQYF; DNA: TGCGCCAGCAGCCAAGAAGAGACTAGCGGGATGAAGACCCAGTACTTC
J: TRBJ2-3; V: TRBV27; length: 13; D: NA; size: NA; CDR3: CASRVRGRDTQYF; DNA: TGTGCCAGCAGGGTGCGGGGCAGAGATACGCAGTATTTT
J: TRBJ2-1; V: TRBV14; length: 15; D: NA; size: NA; CDR3: CASSQELATYNEQFF; DNA: TGTGCCAGCAGCCAAGAACTAGCTACTTACAATGAGCAGTTCTTC
J: TRBJ2-2; V: TRBV6-6; length: 16; D: TRBD1; size: few; CDR3: CASTIYRGPNTGELFF; DNA: TGTGCCAGCACGATCTACAGGGGGCCGAACACCGGGGAGCTGTTTTTT
J: TRBJ2-1; V: TRBV9; length: 15; D: TRBD2; size: NA; CDR3: CASSVAGGPANEQFF; DNA: TGTGCCAGCAGCGTAGCGGGAGGGCCCGCCAATGAGCAGTTCTTC
J: TRBJ2-3; V: TRBV4-1; length: 13; D: NA; size: NA; CDR3: CASSQRSTDTQYF; DNA: TGCGCCAGCAGCCAGAGAAGCACAGATACGCAGTATTTT
J: TRBJ2-2; V: TRBV5-1; length: 14; D: NA; size: once; CDR3: CASSWGLNTGELFF; DNA: TGCGCCAGCAGCTGGGGACTGAACACCGGGGAGCTGTTTTTT
J: TRBJ2-7; V: TRBV7-9; length: 16; D: NA; size: NA; CDR3: CASSLEMGQLPYEQYF; DNA: TGTGCCAGCAGCTTAGAAATGGGACAACTCCCCTACGAGCAGTACTTC